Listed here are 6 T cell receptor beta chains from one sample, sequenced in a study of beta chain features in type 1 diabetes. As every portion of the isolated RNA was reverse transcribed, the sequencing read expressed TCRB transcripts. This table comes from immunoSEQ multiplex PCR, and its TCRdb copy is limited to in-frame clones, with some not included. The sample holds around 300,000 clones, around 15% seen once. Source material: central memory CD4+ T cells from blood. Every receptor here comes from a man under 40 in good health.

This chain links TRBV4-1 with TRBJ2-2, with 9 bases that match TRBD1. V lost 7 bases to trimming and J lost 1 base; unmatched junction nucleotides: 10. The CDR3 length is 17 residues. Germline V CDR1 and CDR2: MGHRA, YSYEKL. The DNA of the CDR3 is TGCGCCAGCAAAACAGGGGGCCCCCCTAAGAACACCGGGGAGCTGTTTTTT. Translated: CASKTGGPPKNTGELFF.

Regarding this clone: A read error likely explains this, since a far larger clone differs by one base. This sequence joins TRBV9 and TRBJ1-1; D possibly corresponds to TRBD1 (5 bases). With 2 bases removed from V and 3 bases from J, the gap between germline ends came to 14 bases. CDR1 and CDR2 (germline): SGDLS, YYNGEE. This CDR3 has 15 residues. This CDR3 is CASSVIDGADTEAFF. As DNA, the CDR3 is TGTGCCAGCAGCGTTATAGACGGGGCGGACACTGAAGCTTTCTTT.

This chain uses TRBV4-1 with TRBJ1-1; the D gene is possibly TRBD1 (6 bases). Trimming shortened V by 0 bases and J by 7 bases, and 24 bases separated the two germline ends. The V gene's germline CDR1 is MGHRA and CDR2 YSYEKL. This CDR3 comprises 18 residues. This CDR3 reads CASSQDSPGARTPYEAFF. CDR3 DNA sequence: TGCGCCAGCAGCCAAGATTCCCCAGGGGCCCGCACGCCGTATGAAGCTTTCTTT.

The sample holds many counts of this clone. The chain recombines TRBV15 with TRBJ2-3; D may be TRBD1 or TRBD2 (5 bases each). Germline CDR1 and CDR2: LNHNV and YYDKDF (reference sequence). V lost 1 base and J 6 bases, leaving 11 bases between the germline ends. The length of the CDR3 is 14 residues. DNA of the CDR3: TGTGCCACCAGCAGAGGCCCGGGGACGGATACGCAGTATTTT. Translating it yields CATSRGPGTDTQYF.

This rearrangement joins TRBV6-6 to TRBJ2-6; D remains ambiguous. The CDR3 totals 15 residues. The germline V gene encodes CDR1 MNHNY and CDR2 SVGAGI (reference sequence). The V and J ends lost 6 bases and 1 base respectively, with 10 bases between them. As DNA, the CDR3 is TGTGCCAGCAGAAAGGCTCTGTCTGGGGCCAACGTCCTGACTTTC. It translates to CASRKALSGANVLTF.

CDR3 in amino acids: CASSFLALGLAGDNEQFF. As DNA, the CDR3 is TGTGCCAGCAGCTTCCTTGCACTCGGACTAGCGGGGGACAATGAGCAGTTCTTC. The rearrangement joins TRBV7-9 to TRBJ2-1, with 13 bases that match TRBD2. CDR1 and CDR2 from the germline V gene are SEHNR and FQNEAQ (reference sequence). The CDR3 totals 18 residues. The trim removed 3 bases at V and 5 bases at J, leaving 10 bases unmatched.